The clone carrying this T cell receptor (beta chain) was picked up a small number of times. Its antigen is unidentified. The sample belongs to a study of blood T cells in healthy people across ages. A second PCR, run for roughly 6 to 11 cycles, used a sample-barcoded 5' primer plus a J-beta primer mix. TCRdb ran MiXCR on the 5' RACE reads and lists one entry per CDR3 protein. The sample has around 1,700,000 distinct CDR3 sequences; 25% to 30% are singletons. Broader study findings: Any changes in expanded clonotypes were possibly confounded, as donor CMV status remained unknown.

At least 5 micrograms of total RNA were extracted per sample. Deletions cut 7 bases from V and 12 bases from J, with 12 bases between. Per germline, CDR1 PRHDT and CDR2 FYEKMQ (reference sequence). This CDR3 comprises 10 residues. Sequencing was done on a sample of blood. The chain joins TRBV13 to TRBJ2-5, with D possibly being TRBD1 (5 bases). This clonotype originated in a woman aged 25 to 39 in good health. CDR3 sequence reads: CASNRYLEYF. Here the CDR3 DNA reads TGTGCCAGCAACAGGTACCTGGAGTACTTC.